One and the same sample provided the 27 T cell receptor beta chains below, sequenced in a study of blood T cells in healthy people across ages. Primed by a sample-barcoded 5' primer and a J-beta primer mix, a second PCR proceeded for 7 to 11 cycles. TCRdb recomputed calls from the 5' RACE reads with MiXCR, one row per CDR3 protein. The repertoire holds under 2,000,000 distinct CDR3 sequences, with around 50% as singletons. Input material: blood. These TCRs come from a woman between 40 and 55 years old in good health.

The CDR3, as DNA: TGTGCCAGCAGTGGGCGTCTTGGCACAGATACGCAGTATTTT. This gives the protein CASSGRLGTDTQYF. J is TRBJ2-3 and V is TRBV6-1; D remains ambiguous. Germline CDR1 is MNHNS and CDR2 is SASEGT. The length of the CDR3 is 14 residues. V lost 4 bases and J 1 base, leaving 9 bases between the germline ends.

This sequence joins TRBV7-2 and TRBJ2-7; 10 bases are shared with TRBD1. Near its end, the DNA agrees better with TRBJ2-5, so the J call may be wrong. The CDR3 has 14 amino acids. Germline assignment: CDR1 SGHTA and CDR2 FQGNSA. For the CDR3, the DNA is TGTGCCAGCAGCATGACAGGGGGCGCGAAGACCCAGTACTTC. It is translated as CASSMTGGAKTQYF.

The rearrangement uses TRBV3-1 and TRBJ1-2; D is unresolved. Deletions cut 4 bases from V and 8 bases from J, with 17 bases between. In germline, CDR1 is LGHDT, CDR2 YNNKEL (reference sequence). This CDR3 comprises 14 residues. The CDR3 DNA reads as TGTGCCAGCAGCCCAGCGGAGGGTTTCTGGGGCTACACCTTC. Its protein is CASSPAEGFWGYTF. The variable domain in full, completed from reference TRBV3-1 and TRBJ1-2, reads DTAVSQTPKYLVTQMGNDKSIKCEQNLGHDTMYWYKQDSKKFLKIMFSYNNKELIINETVPNRFSPKSPDKAHLNLHINSLELGDSAVYFCASSPAEGFWGYTFGSGTRLTVV.

The J gene is TRBJ2-7, the V gene TRBV6-1; TRBD2 agrees at 12 bases. The CDR3 is made up of 14 amino acids. The trim removed 5 bases at V and 11 bases at J, leaving 10 bases unmatched. Germline V gene lookup returns CDR1 MNHNS and CDR2 SASEGT. The CDR3 coding sequence is TGTGCCAGCAGTAAAATGACTAGCGGGGGCACTAAGTACTTC. It encodes CASSKMTSGGTKYF.

The chain employs TRBV27 and TRBJ2-1; a weak D match, TRBD2 (7 bases). There are 14 residues in the CDR3. Trimming left V 8 bases short and J 6 bases short, with 17 bases between. Germline CDR1 and CDR2: MNHEY and SMNVEV (reference sequence). The DNA of the CDR3 is TGTGCCAGCCTAAGAAGGGGGGGCCGCAATGAGCAGTTCTTC. Amino acids: CASLRRGGRNEQFF.

This clonotype showed up just once. The chain uses TRBV5-5 and TRBJ2-5; no clear D. Germline values: CDR1 SGHKS, CDR2 YYEKEE (reference sequence). V lost 4 bases, J lost 0 bases, and 16 bases lay in between. The length of the CDR3 is 16 residues. In DNA form, the CDR3 reads TGTGCCAGCAGCCTGGGGTACCCGTCGGACCAAGAGACCCAGTACTTC. It encodes CASSLGYPSDQETQYF.

This clonotype was observed a few times. This chain uses TRBV6-2 or TRBV6-3 with TRBJ1-5; D gene unclear. Trimming cost V 10 bases and J 0 bases, with 16 bases left between them. This CDR3 is built from 15 residues. From germline, CDR1 is MNHEY and CDR2 SVGEGT. CDR3 amino acids: CATISEGFSNQPQHF. As DNA, the CDR3 is TGTGCCACCATATCCGAGGGTTTTAGCAATCAGCCCCAGCATTTT.

In its sample, this clonotype was seen once. This rearrangement joins TRBV7-2 to TRBJ2-3; 7 bases map to TRBD2. The CDR3 runs 16 residues. Germline V gene data show CDR1 as SGHTA and CDR2 as FQGNSA. J was trimmed by 4 bases and V by 5 bases; bases with no gene match: 12. Written as DNA, the CDR3 is TGTGCCAGCAGCGCCCCGGTCGGGGGGTGGGCAGATACGCAGTATTTT. This encodes CASSAPVGGWADTQYF. The full variable domain, rest sourced from reference TRBV7-2 and TRBJ2-3, is GAGVSQSPSNKVTEKGKDVELRCDPISGHTALYWYRQSLGQGLEFLIYFQGNSAPDKSGLPSDRFSAERTGGSVSTLTIQRTQQEDSAVYLCASSAPVGGWADTQYFGPGTRLTVL.

This sequence joins TRBV7-2 and TRBJ1-2; 7 bases match TRBD1. The V and J ends lost 5 bases and 6 bases, in that order; junction bases with no gene match: 6. Germline V gives CDR1 SGHTA, CDR2 FQGNSA. The CDR3 runs to 13 residues. CDR3 amino acids: CASSQGQRDGYTF. As DNA, the CDR3 is TGTGCCAGCAGCCAGGGACAGCGAGATGGCTACACCTTC.

Comment on this clonotype: This may arise from a read error, as a much more abundant clone is one base away. The chain links TRBV29-1 to TRBJ2-1; the D is unclear. The tail of the sequence fits TRBJ2-7 better, so the J call may be wrong. The CDR3 loop spans 13 amino acids. Germline V gene lookup returns CDR1 SQVTM and CDR2 ANQGSEA. The CDR3 DNA is TGCAGCGTTGAAGATCCCTCCTACAATGAGCAGTACTTC. Its protein is CSVEDPSYNEQYF.

The genes are TRBV5-1 and TRBJ2-6; D remains ambiguous. The CDR3 contains 17 residues. V was cut by 0 bases and J by 0 bases, with 10 bases left in between. From germline, CDR1 is SGHRS and CDR2 YFSETQ. In DNA form, the CDR3 reads TGCGCCAGCAGCTTGGACACCGCTGGCTCTGGGGCCAACGTCCTGACTTTC. It encodes CASSLDTAGSGANVLTF.

This chain joins TRBV27 and TRBJ2-1, with 9 bases lining up with TRBD2. The V segment lost 8 bases and the J segment 7 bases; nucleotides outside the gene matches: 12. Germline CDR1 MNHEY, CDR2 SMNVEV (reference sequence). The CDR3 has 15 amino acids. CDR3 coding DNA: TGTGCCAGCGGTCGCACAGCGGGGGGTAGGAATGAGCAGTTCTTC. Amino acids: CASGRTAGGRNEQFF.

This clonotype was counted a few times. This chain uses TRBV20-1 with TRBJ2-3; TRBD2 is a possible D gene (6 bases). With 3 bases removed from V and 4 bases from J, the gap between germline ends came to 17 bases. The CDR3 runs 15 residues. The germline gives CDR1 DFQATT, CDR2 SNEGSKA (reference sequence). This CDR3 is CSASDRLGRSDTQYF. The CDR3 DNA reads TGCAGTGCTAGTGACAGACTGGGGAGGTCAGATACGCAGTATTTT.

CDR3 protein: CSTSGGAFGYTF. The CDR3 DNA reads as TGCAGTACCTCGGGGGGCGCTTTTGGCTACACCTTC. The genes are TRBV20-1 and TRBJ1-2, with D perhaps TRBD1 (6 bases). Germline V gives CDR1 DFQATT, CDR2 SNEGSKA (reference sequence). V lost 8 bases and J lost 7, with 17 bases in between. The CDR3 spans 12 residues.

CDR3 in amino acids: CASTKDRGSKAFF. The CDR3 region has the DNA TGCGCCAGCACCAAAGACAGGGGCTCAAAAGCTTTCTTT. V usage is TRBV10-2 and J usage is TRBJ1-1; 8 nucleotides agree with TRBD1. Per germline, CDR1 WSHSY and CDR2 SAAADI. The trim removed 7 bases at V and 9 bases at J, leaving 10 bases unmatched. This CDR3 has 13 residues.

DNA for the CDR3: TGTGCCAGCCGACAGGGGACTAGTCCCTACGAGCAGTACTTC. Amino acids: CASRQGTSPYEQYF. This chain uses TRBV28 with TRBJ2-7; D might be TRBD1 or TRBD2, each matching 8 bases. CDR3 length: 14 residues. Germline CDR1 reads MDHEN; CDR2 reads SYDVKM. V was trimmed by 8 bases and J by 2 bases, leaving 16 bases between them.

This chain connects TRBV6-5 to TRBJ2-7, with 8 bases that match TRBD1. This CDR3 spans 15 amino acids. From germline, CDR1 is MNHEY and CDR2 SVGAGI. The V segment lost 7 bases and the J segment 3 bases; nucleotides outside the gene matches: 11. The CDR3 DNA reads TGTGCCAGCAAAATGGACAGGGTGGGCCTCTACGAGCAGTACTTC. This codes for CASKMDRVGLYEQYF.

On this clonotype: One junction end disagrees with the germline gene, perhaps due to a read error. The V and J genes are TRBV28 and TRBJ2-4; 10 bases agree with TRBD2. The J call could be wrong; TRBJ2-7 is a better fit for the DNA end. From germline, CDR1 is MDHEN and CDR2 SYDVKM. This CDR3 spans 17 amino acids. The DNA of the CDR3 is TGTGCCGGCAGTCTCCTAAGGGGGGGGACTAGCGTTTACGAGCAGTACTTC. Translating it yields CAGSLLRGGTSVYEQYF.

This clonotype was detected only a few times. This chain connects TRBV5-5 to TRBJ2-1, with 9 bases aligning to TRBD2. Germline V gene sequence: CDR1 SGHKS, CDR2 YYEKEE (reference sequence). Trimming removed 0 bases from V and 7 bases from J; junction bases left unmatched: 14. The CDR3 sequence is 18 residues long. CDR3 sequence: CASSLEFGFSGGRNEQFF. The CDR3 nucleotides are TGTGCCAGCAGCTTGGAGTTTGGTTTTAGCGGGGGTAGAAATGAGCAGTTCTTC.

The chain has TRBV27 and TRBJ1-2; no clear D gene. V lost 10 bases to trimming and J lost 2 bases, with 11 bases between them. Germline CDR1 is MNHEY and CDR2 is SMNVEV (reference sequence). This CDR3 comprises 12 residues. As DNA, the CDR3 is TGTGCCACCAAGTTGGGAAACTATGGCTACACCTTC. It encodes CATKLGNYGYTF.

The table lists this clonotype with a count of one. CDR3 sequence (DNA): TGCGCCAGCAGCCAAGAAGGTCGGACAGGGGGGGGCTACACCTTC. Encoded protein: CASSQEGRTGGGYTF. The V gene is TRBV4-1, the J gene TRBJ1-2, with 10 bases identical to TRBD1. J gave up 8 bases and V 0 bases, and 6 bases lay outside the gene matches. Per the germline V gene, CDR1 is MGHRA and CDR2 is YSYEKL. The CDR3 has 15 amino acids.

CDR3: CASRGGQASYEQYF. CDR3 DNA: TGTGCCAGCAGGGGGGGGCAGGCCTCCTACGAGCAGTACTTC. The chain combines TRBV12-3 or TRBV12-4 with TRBJ2-5, with D possibly TRBD2 on 7 matching bases. Judging by the DNA end, TRBJ2-7 fits better; the J call may be wrong. This CDR3 has 14 amino acids.

There are a few counts of this clonotype. This chain connects TRBV28 to TRBJ1-2; the D is unclear. V was pared by 6 bases and J by 0 bases, with 8 bases between. CDR1 is MDHEN and CDR2 is SYDVKM in the germline V gene. The CDR3 has 13 residues. The CDR3 nucleotides are TGTGCCAGCAGCAAGGCCGCTAACTATGGCTACACCTTC. It yields the protein CASSKAANYGYTF.

This clonotype was counted only a few times. This chain uses TRBV5-1 with TRBJ2-1; D uncertain. The CDR3 runs 15 residues. Trimming cost V 0 bases and J 8 bases, with 15 bases left between them. Germline V CDR1 and CDR2: SGHRS, YFSETQ. The CDR3 DNA reads as TGCGCCAGCAGCTTGGTTTGGGCAACAGACGATGAGCAGTTCTTC. Its translation: CASSLVWATDDEQFF.

This clonotype was seen at least ten times. The chain recombines TRBV28 with TRBJ2-5; D ambiguous. This CDR3 has 14 residues. Per germline, CDR1 MDHEN and CDR2 SYDVKM. V was trimmed by 6 bases and J by 0 bases, leaving 11 bases between them. The CDR3 spells CASSLLGNQETQYF. In nucleotides, the CDR3 is TGTGCCAGCAGCCTCCTTGGGAACCAAGAGACCCAGTACTTC.

V is TRBV10-3 and J is TRBJ2-1; the D is unclear. Germline V gene data show CDR1 as ENHRY and CDR2 as SYGVKD. CDR3 length: 15 residues. V was pared by 2 bases and J by 0 bases, with 8 bases between. This CDR3 reads CAISEDSRSYNEQFF. Here the CDR3 DNA reads TGTGCCATCAGTGAGGACTCCCGCTCCTACAATGAGCAGTTCTTC.

The chain carries TRBV20-1 and TRBJ2-7; D is ambiguous. V was clipped by 4 bases and J by 2 bases, with 9 bases between them. This CDR3 is built from 12 residues. Germline assignment: CDR1 DFQATT and CDR2 SNEGSKA (reference sequence). CDR3 sequence: CSAKHRAYEQYF. In DNA form, the CDR3 reads TGCAGTGCTAAGCACCGGGCCTACGAGCAGTACTTC.